The next 16 T cell receptor beta chains were all read from a single sample in a study of regulatory T cells in long-lasting Graves disease (dated by TCRdb to the early 2020s). This specimen's time point label, per the study, means: persistent/refractory GD, antithyroid drugs over 5 years with positive TRAb. RNA was extracted from PBMCs in TRIzol for both TCR sequencing and RNA sequencing. Libraries came from multiplex PCR. TCRdb lists the instrument as Illumina HiSeq 4000. CDR3 regions were amplified by Arm-PCR with iRepertoire HTBI primers to construct TCR beta libraries. The public reads were quality trimmed at Q25 with fastp and then assembled into clones with MiXCR by TCRdb, keeping productive beta chains. Entries are consolidated by CDR3 protein sequence, retaining the most common genes and DNA. This sample has around 400,000 distinct CDR3 sequences in its table, and around 20% of those were observed once. The ten largest clones capture roughly 26% of the sample.

The specimen was peripheral blood mononuclear cells (PBMCs), collected when the disease was refractory, from a patient treated with antithyroid drugs. All receptors derive from a female donor with Graves disease.

This clonotype was picked up a small number of times. This chain links TRBV14 with TRBJ2-4; possibly TRBD1 for D (5 bases). The CDR3 contains 16 residues. Germline CDR1 and CDR2: SGHDN and FVKESK. The germline V and J ends were trimmed by 0 bases and 6 bases, with 15 bases remaining between them. The CDR3 nucleotides are TGTGCCAGCAGCCAAGATCTTGGGGCAGACCTAAACATTCAGTACTTC. This codes for CASSQDLGADLNIQYF.

There are a few counts of this clonotype. An end of the junction does not agree with germline; a read error may underlie this. The gene calls are TRBV5-5 and TRBJ2-3; 8 bases match TRBD2. Germline CDR1 and CDR2: SGHKS and YYEKEE (reference sequence). This CDR3 comprises 17 residues. The CDR3 sequence is CASSPASGTREADTQYF. CDR3 bases: TGCGCCAGCAGCCCAGCCTCCGGGACTAGGGAGGCAGATACGCAGTATTTT.

This clonotype was recorded at least ten times. This chain links TRBV28 with TRBJ1-2; a weak D match, TRBD1 (5 bases). The CDR3 totals 13 residues. The V end was cut by 2 bases, the J end by 6 bases, with 10 bases between. Germline-derived CDR1 and CDR2 are MDHEN and SYDVKM. The CDR3 nucleotides read TGTGCCAGCAGTTTACGGGGCTCTGATGGCTACACCTTC. Its translation: CASSLRGSDGYTF.

V and J are TRBV6-2 or TRBV6-3 and TRBJ1-2; a weak D match, TRBD1 (5 bases). V lost 8 bases and J lost 0, with 31 bases in between. CDR1 and CDR2 (germline): MNHEY, SVGEGT. The CDR3 totals 20 residues. CDR3 in amino acids: CASGGYRVRRGTQPNYGYTF. As DNA, the CDR3 is TGTGCCAGCGGGGGGTACCGCGTAAGACGGGGGACGCAGCCTAACTATGGCTACACCTTC.

This clonotype was counted a few times. This chain links TRBV15 with TRBJ2-6, with TRBD1 matching 8 bases. The germline gives CDR1 LNHNV, CDR2 YYDKDF (reference sequence). This CDR3 has 20 amino acids. The trim removed 0 bases at V and 1 base at J, leaving 11 bases unmatched. DNA of the CDR3: TGTGCCACCAGCAGAGACGTACCGGGACAGGTGGGGTCTGGGGCCAACGTCCTGACTTTC. This gives the protein CATSRDVPGQVGSGANVLTF.

Many counts were recorded for this clonotype. The genes are TRBV27 and TRBJ2-5, with TRBD2 matching over 11 bases. From germline, CDR1 is MNHEY and CDR2 SMNVEV (reference sequence). This CDR3 comprises 14 residues. V trimming: 8 bases; J trimming: 2 bases; junction bases outside the gene matches: 4. The CDR3 nucleotides read TGTGCCAGCGGGAGACTAGCGGGGCAAGAGACCCAGTACTTC. Encoded protein: CASGRLAGQETQYF.

This clonotype was counted only a few times. This chain joins TRBV11-3 and TRBJ2-1, with D hard to call. Germline CDR1 and CDR2: SGHNT and YENEEA. Trimming took off 1 base at V and 5 bases at J, with 12 bases between the two ends. The CDR3 extends over 15 amino acids. CDR3 sequence reads: CASSLGAQENNEQFF. CDR3 sequence (DNA): TGTGCCAGCAGCTTAGGTGCACAAGAGAACAATGAGCAGTTCTTC.

This clonotype has a handful of counts. CDR3 DNA sequence: TGTGCCAGCAGCTTAGGACGGGATCGGGCCCAGCATTTT. It is translated as CASSLGRDRAQHF. The chain links TRBV7-6 to TRBJ1-5; D not resolved. Germline loops: CDR1 SGHVS, CDR2 FNYEAQ. The V and J ends lost 1 base and 11 bases respectively, with 12 bases between them. The CDR3 length is 13 residues.

The table lists this clonotype with many counts. V gene TRBV2 combines with J gene TRBJ1-1; the D gene is possibly TRBD1 (5 bases). Germline loops: CDR1 SNHLY, CDR2 FYNNEI. V shed 4 bases and J shed 3 bases, with 12 bases lying between them. The CDR3 is 14 amino acids. CDR3 bases: TGTGCCAGCAGTGGTGGAGGGGAGGACACTGAAGCTTTCTTT. The encoded protein is CASSGGGEDTEAFF.

This chain links TRBV28 with TRBJ2-2; the match to TRBD2 covers 10 bases. Germline CDR1 reads MDHEN; CDR2 reads SYDVKM. The CDR3 sequence is 17 residues long. Trimming removed 1 base from V and 0 bases from J; junction bases left unmatched: 2. The chain's CDR3 is CASSLLGLASNTGELFF. In DNA, the CDR3 is TGTGCCAGCAGTTTATTGGGACTAGCGTCGAACACCGGGGAGCTGTTTTTT.

Only a few counts were recorded for this clonotype. The CDR3 region has the DNA TGTGCCAGCAGCCAAGAAAGGACCAGACCGAGCTACGAGCAGTACTTC. Translation: CASSQERTRPSYEQYF. This rearrangement joins TRBV4-2 to TRBJ2-7, with D hard to call. V gave up 0 bases and J gave up 3 bases, with 15 bases separating them. CDR3 length: 16 amino acids. Germline CDR1 LGHNA, CDR2 YNFKEQ.

Remarks on this clonotype: At one of its ends the junction is not consistent with the germline gene, which may arise from a read error. The rearrangement uses TRBV12-3 or TRBV12-4 and TRBJ2-3, with D perhaps TRBD2 (6 bases). The CDR3 runs to 15 residues. CDR3 in DNA: TGTGCCAGCAGTTTAACCGCGGGGAGCACAGATGCGCAGTATTTT. Translated, it gives CASSLTAGSTDAQYF.

This clonotype appeared many times. V gene TRBV28 combines with J gene TRBJ1-3; 8 nucleotides line up with TRBD1. From germline, CDR1 is MDHEN and CDR2 SYDVKM. J gave up 8 bases and V 7 bases, and 10 bases lay outside the gene matches. The CDR3 has 14 amino acids. CDR3 sequence reads: CASIGDRGVDTIYF. CDR3 nucleotide sequence: TGTGCCAGCATCGGAGACAGGGGTGTGGACACCATATATTTT.

The rearrangement uses TRBV7-2 and TRBJ2-5; possibly TRBD1 for D (5 bases). CDR1 is SGHTA, CDR2 FQGNSA, per germline. The length of the CDR3 is 16 residues. With 1 base removed from V and 1 base from J, the gap between germline ends came to 13 bases. DNA of the CDR3: TGTGCCAGCAGCTTAGTGGGGCGCGTACTCCAAGAGACCCAGTACTTC. Protein: CASSLVGRVLQETQYF. Complete variable domain (other parts from reference TRBV7-2 and TRBJ2-5): GAGVSQSPSNKVTEKGKDVELRCDPISGHTALYWYRQSLGQGLEFLIYFQGNSAPDKSGLPSDRFSAERTGGSVSTLTIQRTQQEDSAVYLCASSLVGRVLQETQYFGPGTRLLVL.

The gene calls are TRBV7-2 and TRBJ1-3; D is perhaps TRBD1 (5 bases). The germline V and J ends were trimmed by 1 base and 0 bases, with 7 bases remaining between them. The CDR3 loop spans 15 amino acids. Germline CDR1 SGHTA, CDR2 FQGNSA. The CDR3, as DNA: TGTGCCAGCAGCTTAGACAGGCTCTCTGGAAACACCATATATTTT. Translation: CASSLDRLSGNTIYF.

Comment on this clonotype: This may be a read error, as it is one base from a much larger clone. The V gene is TRBV5-6, the J gene TRBJ1-1; tentatively, D is TRBD1 (5 bases). Trimming removed 0 bases from V and 4 bases from J, with 13 bases in between. The CDR3 totals 15 residues. Germline V gene lookup returns CDR1 SGHDT and CDR2 YYEEEE. CDR3: CASSLDRDRVTEAFF. DNA of the CDR3: TGTGCCAGCAGCTTGGATAGGGACCGGGTCACTGAAGCTTTCTTT. Full variable domain (outside the CDR3, taken from reference TRBV5-6 and TRBJ1-1): DAGVTQSPTHLIKTRGQQVTLRCSPKSGHDTVSWYQQALGQGPQFIFQYYEEEERQRGNFPDRFSGHQFPNYSSELNVNALLLGDSALYLCASSLDRDRVTEAFFGQGTRLTVV.